The 23 T cell receptor beta chains below were found in one sample sequenced in a study of identical twins. Using its own MiXCR run on the 5' RACE reads, TCRdb lists one record per CDR3 protein. The sample gives 600,000 to 850,000 distinct CDR3 sequences, around a sixth of which show up once; about 12% is in the top ten. These same data were also listed under a study on T cells expressing NK-cell markers.

Input material: PBMCs. These receptors all stem from a woman in her late teens or twenties in good health.

This clonotype was recorded a few times. The chain has TRBV15 and TRBJ2-3, with D hard to call. This CDR3 has 18 residues. Trimming took off 6 bases at V and 2 bases at J, with 24 bases between the two ends. CDR1 is LNHNV, CDR2 YYDKDF, per germline (reference sequence). Here the CDR3 DNA reads TGTGCCACCAGTACAATAGAAACAGCTCCCCGTTTCACAGATACGCAGTATTTT. Translation gives CATSTIETAPRFTDTQYF.

This clonotype was seen ten or more times. The V gene is TRBV7-9, the J gene TRBJ2-1; tentatively, D is TRBD2 (5 bases). CDR3 length: 15 residues. Germline V gives CDR1 SEHNR, CDR2 FQNEAQ (reference sequence). The V gene lost 6 bases and the J gene lost 7 bases, with 19 bases spanning the gap. CDR3 nucleotides: TGTGCCAGCAGTCATTCCGGAACTAGACCGAATGAGCAGTTCTTC. This encodes CASSHSGTRPNEQFF.

This clonotype was observed a few times. This chain links TRBV20-1 with TRBJ2-2; no clear D gene. There are 15 residues in the CDR3. Germline V gene data show CDR1 as DFQATT and CDR2 as SNEGSKA (reference sequence). V was shortened by 1 base and J by 0 bases, with 9 bases between the two germline ends. The CDR3 loop is CSARAASSNTGELFF. For the CDR3, the DNA is TGCAGTGCTAGAGCCGCTAGTTCGAACACCGGGGAGCTGTTTTTT.

This clonotype was seen more than once but under ten times. V is TRBV7-9 and J is TRBJ2-5, with D possibly being TRBD1 (6 bases). Germline V CDR1 and CDR2: SEHNR, FQNEAQ (reference sequence). CDR3 length: 15 residues. V dropped 4 bases and J dropped 5 bases, with 17 bases sitting between them. The CDR3 loop is CASSSGTLQGETQYF. CDR3 bases: TGTGCCAGCAGCTCCGGGACCCTCCAGGGGGAGACCCAGTACTTC.

This clonotype showed up just a few times. The chain combines TRBV12-5 with TRBJ1-6, with D unclear. The CDR3 is 15 amino acids. Germline V gives CDR1 LGHNT, CDR2 FRNRAP. Between the trimmed V and J ends, which lost 2 bases and 8 bases, there was a span of 13 bases. CDR3 residues: CASGLFTGNHSPLHF. CDR3 sequence (DNA): TGTGCTAGTGGTTTGTTTACTGGGAACCATTCACCCCTCCACTTT.

V is TRBV19 and J is TRBJ2-7, with D perhaps matching TRBD1 or TRBD2 (5 bases each). The CDR3 extends over 13 amino acids. Germline CDR1 reads LNHDA; CDR2 reads SQIVND (reference sequence). Trimming left V 5 bases short and J 6 bases short, with 14 bases between. The CDR3 nucleotides read TGTGCCAGTAGTCTGAACTTCGGGACCGAGCAGTACTTC. Amino acid sequence: CASSLNFGTEQYF. Drawing the rest from reference TRBV19 and TRBJ2-7, the complete variable domain is DGGITQSPKYLFRKEGQNVTLSCEQNLNHDAMYWYRQDPGQGLRLIYYSQIVNDFQKGDIAEGYSVSREKKESFPLTVTSAQKNPTAFYLCASSLNFGTEQYFGPGTRLTVT.

This clonotype was counted between two and nine times. The chain uses TRBV10-3 and TRBJ1-6; D uncertain. Deletions cut 7 bases from V and 8 bases from J, with 15 bases between. The CDR3 runs to 14 residues. The germline V gene encodes CDR1 ENHRY and CDR2 SYGVKD. DNA of the CDR3: TGTGCCATCAAGCCATGGCCAGGAGATTCACCCCTCCACTTT. It yields the protein CAIKPWPGDSPLHF.

This clonotype was found a few times. This sequence joins TRBV27 and TRBJ1-2; TRBD1 matches at 10 bases. The CDR3 has 17 residues. Germline values: CDR1 MNHEY, CDR2 SMNVEV (reference sequence). V lost 10 bases to trimming and J lost 6 bases; unmatched junction nucleotides: 20. The CDR3 DNA sequence: TGTGCCACCAAGATCCGGGACAGGGGCTCCCCGGGGGATGGCTACACCTTC. This encodes CATKIRDRGSPGDGYTF.

Only a few counts were recorded for this clonotype. The V gene is TRBV10-3, the J gene TRBJ2-1, with 11 bases aligning to TRBD2. The V gene's germline CDR1 is ENHRY and CDR2 SYGVKD. V shed 3 bases and J 5 bases; nucleotides not matched to a gene: 9. This CDR3 region has 17 residues. The CDR3 bases are TGTGCCATCAGTGATCGCGCTAGCGGGGGGACCAACAATGAGCAGTTCTTC. Its protein product is CAISDRASGGTNNEQFF.

The table lists this clonotype with many counts. The genes are TRBV6-6 and TRBJ2-5, with no clear D. Germline values: CDR1 MNHNY, CDR2 SVGAGI (reference sequence). CDR3 size: 12 residues. V lost 2 bases, J lost 5 bases, and 6 bases lay in between. CDR3 residues: CASSYRLETQYF. The DNA of the CDR3 is TGTGCCAGCAGTTACCGTTTGGAGACCCAGTACTTC.

This clonotype was counted only a few times. This sequence joins TRBV20-1 and TRBJ2-7; D remains unclear. The CDR3 covers 14 residues. The V and J ends lost 1 base and 4 bases respectively, with 14 bases between them. Looked up from germline, CDR1 is DFQATT and CDR2 is SNEGSKA (reference sequence). Here the CDR3 DNA reads TGCAGTGCTAGAGGTTCCAGATTTGGGTACGAGCAGTACTTC. It specifies CSARGSRFGYEQYF.

This clonotype came up a few times. The chain has TRBV7-9 and TRBJ1-6, with 8 bases lining up with TRBD1. After removal of 2 bases from V and 9 bases from J, the junction contained 3 bases not matched to a gene. The CDR3 is 14 amino acids. CDR1 and CDR2 (germline): SEHNR, FQNEAQ (reference sequence). The CDR3 DNA reads as TGTGCCAGCAGCTTACAGGGGGCGGGTTCACCCCTCCACTTT. This encodes CASSLQGAGSPLHF.

The chain is built from TRBV7-2 and TRBJ2-7; 8 positions agree with TRBD2. CDR3 length equals 15 residues. The V gene's germline CDR1 is SGHTA and CDR2 FQGNSA. After removal of 5 bases from V and 0 bases from J, the junction contained 6 bases not matched to a gene. The CDR3 DNA reads TGTGCCAGCAGCCCAAGCGGGGGAAGCTCCTACGAGCAGTACTTC. It translates to CASSPSGGSSYEQYF.

V is TRBV10-3 and J is TRBJ1-6; D is undetermined. Trimming removed 6 bases at V and 8 bases at J, with 8 bases between. The CDR3 is 12 residues long. Per germline, CDR1 ENHRY and CDR2 SYGVKD. This CDR3 reads CAIRPPDSPLHF. In DNA form, the CDR3 reads TGTGCCATCAGGCCTCCGGATTCACCCCTCCACTTT.

The chain uses TRBV4-1 and TRBJ1-1, with D tentatively TRBD1 (5 bases). The CDR3 sequence is 13 residues long. V was cut by 3 bases and J by 7 bases, with 12 bases left in between. Germline lookup yields CDR1 MGHRA and CDR2 YSYEKL. The CDR3 DNA reads TGCGCCAGCAGCCACGGGGGTTACGATGAAGCTTTCTTT. Translated, it gives CASSHGGYDEAFF.

This clonotype was counted only a few times. Mismatch with germline at one junction end may stem from a read error. The CDR3 nucleotides read TGTGCCAGCAGCTTAGCAGGGGGCAATCAGCTCCAGCATTTT. It encodes CASSLAGGNQLQHF. The genes are TRBV7-8 and TRBJ1-5; 7 nucleotides line up with TRBD1. The V gene's germline CDR1 is SGHVS and CDR2 FQNEAQ. This CDR3 has 14 amino acids.

The rearrangement links TRBV4-2 to TRBJ2-3; TRBD2 matches at 9 bases. Germline V gene lookup returns CDR1 LGHNA and CDR2 YNFKEQ. This CDR3 region has 16 residues. J lost 3 bases, V lost 4 bases, and 8 bases had no gene match. The CDR3 DNA sequence: TGTGCCAGCAGCCGGAATAGCGGGGGTCGGACAGATACGCAGTATTTT. Encoded protein: CASSRNSGGRTDTQYF.

The chain employs TRBV29-1 and TRBJ2-5; TRBD2 might be the D (6 bases). The V gene lost 3 bases and the J gene lost 2 bases, with 10 bases spanning the gap. The germline CDR1 and CDR2 sequences are SQVTM and ANQGSEA. The CDR3 consists of 13 residues. CDR3 bases: TGCAGCGTTGACCCTAGCGCGCAAGAGACCCAGTACTTC. Translated: CSVDPSAQETQYF.

This clonotype has just a few counts. V usage is TRBV10-3 and J usage is TRBJ1-6, with TRBD1 matching 7 bases. This CDR3 spans 16 amino acids. With 10 bases clipped from V and 11 bases from J, the junction kept 20 bases outside the gene matches. Looked up from germline, CDR1 is ENHRY and CDR2 is SYGVKD. The CDR3 bases are TGTGCCACCGGCCAGGGGCTACAGGGGAATAGAGCACCCCTCCACTTT. It codes for CATGQGLQGNRAPLHF.

The chain couples TRBV7-8 to TRBJ2-7, with TRBD1 identical over 8 bases. Germline V gene sequence: CDR1 SGHVS, CDR2 FQNEAQ. This CDR3 has 17 residues. With V trimmed by 3 bases and J by 1 base, 11 bases remained unmatched. This CDR3 is CASSLQGARTGSYEQYF. The CDR3 region has the DNA TGTGCCAGCAGCTTGCAGGGGGCGAGGACAGGATCCTACGAGCAGTACTTC. Full variable domain (remainder filled in from reference TRBV7-8 and TRBJ2-7): GAGVSQSPRYKVAKRGQDVALRCDPISGHVSLFWYQQALGQGPEFLTYFQNEAQLDKSGLPSDRFFAERPEGSVSTLKIQRTQQEDSAVYLCASSLQGARTGSYEQYFGPGTRLTVT.

V gene TRBV6-5 combines with J gene TRBJ1-2; no clear D. CDR3 size: 14 residues. CDR1 is MNHEY, CDR2 SVGAGI, per germline. Trimming shortened V by 0 bases and J by 4 bases, and 9 bases separated the two germline ends. The CDR3 coding sequence is TGTGCCAGCAGTTACTCGAGAGTTCCCTATGGCTACACCTTC. Its protein is CASSYSRVPYGYTF.

Here the CDR3 DNA reads TGTGCCAGCTGTCAGCGGGAGGGGAAAGAGACCCAGTACTTC. Residues: CASCQREGKETQYF. V usage is TRBV6-1 and J usage is TRBJ2-5; 10 positions agree with TRBD2. V lost 8 bases and J lost 3; bases outside the gene matches: 6. The CDR3 covers 14 residues. Germline values: CDR1 MNHNS, CDR2 SASEGT.

The CDR3 reads CASSPPGQGESEQFF. The CDR3, as DNA: TGCGCCAGCAGCCCCCCGGGACAGGGGGAGAGTGAGCAGTTCTTC. The rearrangement links TRBV5-1 to TRBJ2-1; 11 bases are shared with TRBD1. CDR3 size: 15 residues. Per the germline V gene, CDR1 is SGHRS and CDR2 is YFSETQ. The junction had 9 bases not matched to a gene; V was cut back by 4 bases and J by 9 bases.